This T cell receptor (beta chain) was retrieved from a study of T cell responses to AZD1222 COVID-19 vaccine. General observations from the study: The study sampled repertoires only after the peak T cell response. The number of AZD1222 recipients seropositive at baseline was only six. CD4 TCRs covered the whole spike, strongest at regions 160-218 and 743-854.

Here immunoSEQ multiplex PCR was the method, and the copy in TCRdb shows in-frame clones only, minus some. Of 130,000 or so clones listed, less than 95% were seen once; the top ten hold less than 9%. V was cut by 7 bases and J by 6 bases, with 25 bases left in between. Looked up from germline, CDR1 is SNHLY and CDR2 is FYNNEI. This CDR3 is built from 17 residues. To note about this clone: Antigen specificity is unknown.

This clonotype was sampled from an adult in good health. The sample consisted of peripheral blood, taken on day 0 of AZD1222 vaccination. This chain links TRBV2 with TRBJ1-5; possibly TRBD1 for D (5 bases). The CDR3 DNA sequence: TGTGCCAGCACCCCCACTGACGGGGGGGGAACTGGTCAGCCCCAGCATTTT. Translated: CASTPTDGGGTGQPQHF. Based on the CDR3 plus reference TRBV2 and TRBJ1-5, the full variable domain is EPEVTQTPSHQVTQMGQEVILRCVPISNHLYFYWYRQILGQKVEFLVSFYNNEISEKSEIFDDQFSVERPDGSNFTLKIRSTKLEDSAMYFCASTPTDGGGTGQPQHFGDGTRLSIL.